This T cell receptor beta chain was sequenced for a study of PD-1 blockade in classical Hodgkin lymphoma. Exposure to brentuximab vedotin varied, and each patient had relapsed following autologous stem cell transplantation. The best responses consisted of complete response, partial response or progressive disease. This CDR3 is built from 12 residues. CDR1 SNHLY and CDR2 FYNNEI come from the germline V gene. The ends lost 7 bases at V and 3 bases at J; junction bases unmatched: 2. With regard to this clone: Its antigen remains unknown.

Notes on the study in general: With respect to the repertoire differences, their causes, possibly disease activity or prior therapy, remain undefined. Lower baseline TCR diversity was reported for newly diagnosed patients than for healthy donors. Some patients started nivolumab under 1 year after ASCT, and they were excluded.

The method was immunoSEQ multiplex PCR; TCRdb's version includes in-frame clones alone and lacks a portion of them. The sample holds about 7,100 clones, roughly 80% seen once. The chain uses TRBV2 and TRBJ2-7; TRBD1 agrees at 8 bases. This receptor was taken from a human donor with classical Hodgkin lymphoma. The sample was peripheral blood mononuclear cells (PBMCs), taken at baseline. The CDR3 loop reads CASKGTGYEQYF. CDR3 coding DNA: TGTGCCAGCAAAGGGACAGGCTACGAGCAGTACTTC. Based on the CDR3 plus reference TRBV2 and TRBJ2-7, the full variable domain is EPEVTQTPSHQVTQMGQEVILRCVPISNHLYFYWYRQILGQKVEFLVSFYNNEISEKSEIFDDQFSVERPDGSNFTLKIRSTKLEDSAMYFCASKGTGYEQYFGPGTRLTVT.